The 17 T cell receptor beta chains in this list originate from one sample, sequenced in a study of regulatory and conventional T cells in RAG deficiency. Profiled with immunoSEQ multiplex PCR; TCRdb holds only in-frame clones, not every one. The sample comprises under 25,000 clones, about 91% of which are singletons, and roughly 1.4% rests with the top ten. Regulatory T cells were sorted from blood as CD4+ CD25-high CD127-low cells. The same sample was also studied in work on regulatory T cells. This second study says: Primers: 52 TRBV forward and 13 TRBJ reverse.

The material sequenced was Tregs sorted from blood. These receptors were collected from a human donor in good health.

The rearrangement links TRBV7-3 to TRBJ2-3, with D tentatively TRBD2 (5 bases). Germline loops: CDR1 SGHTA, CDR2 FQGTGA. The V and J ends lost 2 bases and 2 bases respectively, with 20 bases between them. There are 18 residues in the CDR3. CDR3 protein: CASSLFGRQRLYTDTQYF. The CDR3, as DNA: TGTGCCAGCAGCTTATTCGGCAGGCAGAGACTATACACAGATACGCAGTATTTT.

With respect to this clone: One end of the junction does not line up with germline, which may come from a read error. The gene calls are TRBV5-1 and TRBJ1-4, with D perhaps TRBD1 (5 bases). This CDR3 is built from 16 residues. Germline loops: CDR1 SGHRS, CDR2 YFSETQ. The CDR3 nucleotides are TGCGCCAGCAGCTTGGCCGGGGGATTTGGAAATGAAAAACTGCTTTTT. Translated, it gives CASSLAGGFGNEKLLF. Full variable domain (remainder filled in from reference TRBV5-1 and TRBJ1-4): KAGVTQTPRYLIKTRGQQVTLSCSPISGHRSVSWYQQTPGQGLQFLFEYFSETQRNKGNFPGRFSGRQFSNSRSEMNVSTLELGDSALYLCASSLAGGFGNEKLLFGSGTQLSVL.

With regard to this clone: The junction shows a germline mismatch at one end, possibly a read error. The CDR3 loop is CASSEGFPANTEAFF. The DNA for the CDR3 is TGTGCCAGCAGTGAAGGGTTCCCAGCCAACACTGAAGCTTTCTTT. The chain employs TRBV10-3 and TRBJ1-1; D unclear. The CDR3 contains 15 residues. Germline CDR1 and CDR2: ENHRY and SYGVKD.

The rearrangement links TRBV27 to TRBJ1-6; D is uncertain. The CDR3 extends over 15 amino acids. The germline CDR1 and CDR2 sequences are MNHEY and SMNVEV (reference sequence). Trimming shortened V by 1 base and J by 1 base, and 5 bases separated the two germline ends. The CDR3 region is CASSLFASYNSPLHF. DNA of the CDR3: TGTGCCAGCAGTTTATTTGCGTCCTATAATTCACCCCTCCACTTT.

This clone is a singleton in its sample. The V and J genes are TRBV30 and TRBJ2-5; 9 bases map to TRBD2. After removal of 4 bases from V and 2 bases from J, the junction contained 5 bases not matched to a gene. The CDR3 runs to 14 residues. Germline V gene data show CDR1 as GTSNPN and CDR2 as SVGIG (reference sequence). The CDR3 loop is CAWNLAGIQETQYF. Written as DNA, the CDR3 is TGTGCCTGGAATCTAGCGGGAATACAAGAGACCCAGTACTTC.

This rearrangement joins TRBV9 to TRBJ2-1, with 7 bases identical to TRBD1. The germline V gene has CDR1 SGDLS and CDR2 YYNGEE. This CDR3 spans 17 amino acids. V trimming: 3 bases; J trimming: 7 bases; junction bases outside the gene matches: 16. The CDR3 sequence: CASSETGAISSWNEQFF. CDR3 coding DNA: TGTGCCAGCAGCGAAACAGGGGCGATATCCTCCTGGAATGAGCAGTTCTTC. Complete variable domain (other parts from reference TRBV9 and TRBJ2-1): DSGVTQTPKHLITATGQRVTLRCSPRSGDLSVYWYQQSLDQGLQFLIQYYNGEERAKGNILERFSAQQFPDLHSELNLSSLELGDSALYFCASSETGAISSWNEQFFGPGTRLTVL.

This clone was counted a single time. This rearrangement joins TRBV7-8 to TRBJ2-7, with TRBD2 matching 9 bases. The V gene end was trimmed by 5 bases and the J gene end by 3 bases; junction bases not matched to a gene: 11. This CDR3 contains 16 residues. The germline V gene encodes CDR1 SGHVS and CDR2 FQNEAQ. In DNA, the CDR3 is TGTGCCAGCAGCCGATCCTCGGGACTAGCCTACTACGAGCAGTACTTC. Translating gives CASSRSSGLAYYEQYF.

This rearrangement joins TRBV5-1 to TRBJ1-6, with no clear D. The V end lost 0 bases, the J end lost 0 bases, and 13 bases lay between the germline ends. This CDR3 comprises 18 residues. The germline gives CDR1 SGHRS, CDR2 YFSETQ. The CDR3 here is CASSLAGSSRSYNSPLHF. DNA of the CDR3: TGCGCCAGCAGCTTGGCCGGCAGCAGCCGCTCCTATAATTCACCCCTCCACTTT.

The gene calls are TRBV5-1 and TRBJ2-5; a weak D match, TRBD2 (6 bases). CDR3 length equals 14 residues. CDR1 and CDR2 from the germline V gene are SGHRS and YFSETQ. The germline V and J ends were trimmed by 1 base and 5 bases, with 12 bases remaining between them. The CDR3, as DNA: TGCGCCAGCAGCTTGAGGCGGGGTGATGAGACCCAGTACTTC. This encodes CASSLRRGDETQYF. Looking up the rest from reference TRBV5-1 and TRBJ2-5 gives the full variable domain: KAGVTQTPRYLIKTRGQQVTLSCSPISGHRSVSWYQQTPGQGLQFLFEYFSETQRNKGNFPGRFSGRQFSNSRSEMNVSTLELGDSALYLCASSLRRGDETQYFGPGTRLLVL.

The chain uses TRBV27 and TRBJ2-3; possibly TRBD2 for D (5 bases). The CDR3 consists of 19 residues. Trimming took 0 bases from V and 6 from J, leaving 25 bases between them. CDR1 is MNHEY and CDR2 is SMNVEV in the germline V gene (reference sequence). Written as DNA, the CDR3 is TGTGCCAGCAGTTTATCCGCGGTGGGTGGACTTTTCCCCGGGGATACGCAGTATTTT. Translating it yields CASSLSAVGGLFPGDTQYF.

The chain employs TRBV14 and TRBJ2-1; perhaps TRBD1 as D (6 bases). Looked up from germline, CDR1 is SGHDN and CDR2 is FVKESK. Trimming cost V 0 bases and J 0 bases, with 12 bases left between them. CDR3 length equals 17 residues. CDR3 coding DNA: TGTGCCAGCAGCCAAGATGTAACACAGGGCTCCTACAATGAGCAGTTCTTC. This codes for CASSQDVTQGSYNEQFF.

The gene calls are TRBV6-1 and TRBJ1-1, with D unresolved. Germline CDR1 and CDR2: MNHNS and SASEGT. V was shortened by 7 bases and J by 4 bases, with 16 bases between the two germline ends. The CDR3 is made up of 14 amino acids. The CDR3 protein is CASIRWGTSTEAFF. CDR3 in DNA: TGTGCCAGCATTAGGTGGGGAACCTCCACTGAAGCTTTCTTT.

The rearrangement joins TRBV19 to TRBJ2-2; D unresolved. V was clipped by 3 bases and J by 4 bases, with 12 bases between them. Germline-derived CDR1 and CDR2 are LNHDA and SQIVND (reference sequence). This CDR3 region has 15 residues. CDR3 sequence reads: CASSIRKIITGELFF. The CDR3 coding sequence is TGTGCCAGTAGTATTAGGAAGATTATCACCGGGGAGCTGTTTTTT. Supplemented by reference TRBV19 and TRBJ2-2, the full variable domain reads DGGITQSPKYLFRKEGQNVTLSCEQNLNHDAMYWYRQDPGQGLRLIYYSQIVNDFQKGDIAEGYSVSREKKESFPLTVTSAQKNPTAFYLCASSIRKIITGELFFGEGSRLTVL.

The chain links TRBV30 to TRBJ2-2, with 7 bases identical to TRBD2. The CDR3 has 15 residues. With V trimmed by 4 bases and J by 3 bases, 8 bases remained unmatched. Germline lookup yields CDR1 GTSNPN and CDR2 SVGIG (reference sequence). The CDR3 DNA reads TGTGCCTGGACGTTTGGCGGGGGAGACACCGGGGAGCTGTTTTTT. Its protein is CAWTFGGGDTGELFF.

DNA of the CDR3: TGTGCCAGCAGCCCGCGTCTGGGCGGCTACACCTTC. Residues: CASSPRLGGYTF. V is TRBV5-4 and J is TRBJ1-2, with no clear D. The CDR3 spans 12 residues. Germline values: CDR1 SGHNT, CDR2 YYREEE (reference sequence). V was clipped by 4 bases and J by 8 bases, with 12 bases between them.

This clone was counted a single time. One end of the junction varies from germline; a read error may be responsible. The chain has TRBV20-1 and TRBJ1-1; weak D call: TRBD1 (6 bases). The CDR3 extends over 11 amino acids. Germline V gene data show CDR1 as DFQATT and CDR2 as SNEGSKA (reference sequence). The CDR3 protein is CGGAMNTEAFF. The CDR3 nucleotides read TGTGGGGGGGCCATGAACACTGAAGCTTTCTTT.

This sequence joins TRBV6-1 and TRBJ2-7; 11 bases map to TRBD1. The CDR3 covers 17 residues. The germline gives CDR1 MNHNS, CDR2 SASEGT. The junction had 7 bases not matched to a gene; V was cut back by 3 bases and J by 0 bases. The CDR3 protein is CASSDHWDRGISYEQYF. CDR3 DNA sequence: TGTGCCAGCAGTGACCACTGGGACAGGGGGATCTCCTACGAGCAGTACTTC.